Below are 20 T cell receptor beta chains sequenced from a single sample in a study of T cells expressing NK-cell markers. TCRdb reprocessed the 5' RACE reads, keeping one entry per CDR3 protein, no DNA. This listing includes a few hundred thousand distinct CDR3 sequences. The sequenced material came from blood T cells: a sorted CD56 or NKG2C T cell subset, CD4+ or CD8+ T cells, or bulk PBMC T cells (not recorded which). Receptors originate from a man aged 18 to 35 in good health.

The genes are TRBV7-2 and TRBJ1-1. Per the germline V gene, CDR1 is SGHTA and CDR2 is FQGNSA. CDR3 length: 12 amino acids. CDR3 protein: CASSLGSRPAFF.

The rearrangement links TRBV12-3 or TRBV12-4 to TRBJ1-5. This CDR3 has 12 amino acids. CDR3 amino acids: CASSLMAGHQHF.

The rearrangement uses TRBV10-3 and TRBJ2-3; TCRdb's D gene call, TRBD1, goes unchecked for lack of DNA. CDR3 size: 16 residues. The germline CDR1 and CDR2 sequences are ENHRY and SYGVKD. The CDR3 protein is CAISEMASARTDTQYF.

The V gene is TRBV27, the J gene TRBJ2-5; TCRdb picks TRBD1, but there is no DNA to check that call. CDR1 MNHEY and CDR2 SMNVEV come from the germline V gene (reference sequence). The CDR3 runs to 12 residues. CDR3 protein: CASSQRGETQYF.

The V and J genes are TRBV7-9 and TRBJ2-7; TCRdb's D gene call, TRBD2, goes unchecked for lack of DNA. The CDR3 is made up of 13 amino acids. Germline V gene sequence: CDR1 SEHNR, CDR2 FQNEAQ (reference sequence). The CDR3 sequence is CASSSPPGYEQYF.

The chain recombines TRBV29-1 with TRBJ2-3; TCRdb calls TRBD2, which cannot be checked without DNA. Germline CDR1 is SQVTM and CDR2 is ANQGSEA. The CDR3 spans 12 residues. The CDR3 region is CSQGLLGDTQYF.

The V call is TRBV18, the J call TRBJ2-3; TCRdb proposes TRBD2, but this gene call is untestable without DNA. Germline loops: CDR1 KGHSH, CDR2 LQKENI. The CDR3 extends over 15 amino acids. This chain's CDR3 is CASSPSLAGTDTQYF. The full variable domain, in which reference TRBV18 and TRBJ2-3 provide the parts outside the CDR3, is NAGVMQNPRHLVRRRGQEARLRCSPMKGHSHVYWYRQLPEEGLKFMVYLQKENIIDESGMPKERFSAEFPKEGPSILRIQQVVRGDSAAYFCASSPSLAGTDTQYFGPGTRLTVL.

The chain carries TRBV7-2 and TRBJ2-7; TCRdb's D call, TRBD2, is unchecked because there is no DNA. Per the germline V gene, CDR1 is SGHTA and CDR2 is FQGNSA. The CDR3 runs to 16 residues. Here the CDR3 reads CASSLAVTSGSYEQYF.

This chain connects TRBV5-4 to TRBJ2-7; TCRdb picks TRBD2, but there is no DNA to check that call. Germline V lookup: CDR1 SGHNT, CDR2 YYREEE (reference sequence). The CDR3 is made up of 18 amino acids. CDR3 residues: CASRGDPGLADRSYEQYF.

This chain links TRBV20-1 with TRBJ2-1; no DNA is available, so the TRBD2 call from TCRdb remains unchecked. The germline V gene has CDR1 DFQATT and CDR2 SNEGSKA (reference sequence). The CDR3 contains 14 residues. CDR3 protein: CSAPAGGMRNEQFF.

The J gene is TRBJ1-5, the V gene TRBV6-1; the D call of TRBD1 rests on TCRdb alone, since no DNA is present to check it. CDR1 is MNHNS and CDR2 is SASEGT in the germline V gene. This CDR3 has 15 residues. The CDR3 sequence is CASSHNSKTDQPQHF.

This rearrangement joins TRBV4-1 to TRBJ2-5. Germline V lookup: CDR1 MGHRA, CDR2 YSYEKL. There are 13 residues in the CDR3. The CDR3 sequence is CASSHLALETQYF.

The J gene is TRBJ1-1, the V gene TRBV10-3. From germline, CDR1 is ENHRY and CDR2 SYGVKD. CDR3 length equals 15 residues. CDR3 residues: CAISTLTHGSTEAFF.

This sequence joins TRBV5-1 and TRBJ2-3; TCRdb designates TRBD1, a call that cannot be tested without DNA. CDR3 length: 14 amino acids. Germline assignment: CDR1 SGHRS and CDR2 YFSETQ. CDR3: CASSPRPEADTQYF. The full variable domain, with the rest looked up from reference TRBV5-1 and TRBJ2-3, is KAGVTQTPRYLIKTRGQQVTLSCSPISGHRSVSWYQQTPGQGLQFLFEYFSETQRNKGNFPGRFSGRQFSNSRSEMNVSTLELGDSALYLCASSPRPEADTQYFGPGTRLTVL.

The gene calls are TRBV5-1 and TRBJ2-1. Looked up from germline, CDR1 is SGHRS and CDR2 is YFSETQ. This CDR3 is 13 amino acids long. The CDR3 reads CASSLARFYEQFF.

V usage is TRBV29-1 and J usage is TRBJ2-3; TCRdb indicates TRBD2, and absent DNA this call remains unverified. The V gene's germline CDR1 is SQVTM and CDR2 ANQGSEA. The CDR3 consists of 15 residues. Here the CDR3 reads CSVPSPGRTTDTQYF.

The chain combines TRBV29-1 with TRBJ2-7; the TCRdb call, TRBD1, lacks DNA for checking. CDR1 and CDR2 (germline): SQVTM, ANQGSEA. The CDR3 covers 16 residues. Here the CDR3 reads CSVVLGGQSQISVQYF.

This sequence joins TRBV4-1 and TRBJ2-2. The CDR3 is made up of 13 amino acids. Germline assignment: CDR1 MGHRA and CDR2 YSYEKL. The CDR3 sequence is CASSQVDRVELFF.

V gene TRBV10-3 combines with J gene TRBJ2-3. The V gene's germline CDR1 is ENHRY and CDR2 SYGVKD. The CDR3 spans 12 residues. CDR3 region: CAISESEGTQYF.

The chain uses TRBV7-2 and TRBJ2-5; TCRdb's D call of TRBD2 is untestable without DNA. CDR1 SGHTA and CDR2 FQGNSA come from the germline V gene. The CDR3 contains 17 residues. CDR3 in amino acids: CASSSRGGVRERETQYF.